Listed below are T cell receptor beta chains from one sample, sequenced in a study of T-cell memory formation after mild COVID-19. In TCRdb, the 5' RACE reads were re-called with MiXCR into one record per CDR3 protein. The table lists some 180,000 distinct CDR3 sequences, approximately 17% of them singletons, with 3.9% in the top ten. The specimen sequenced was PBMCs or a T cell subset sorted from them (not recorded which). These receptors originate from a man between 18 and 29 years old who had mild COVID-19 (a few samples of this study predate the infection). Cell type and time point are not known. Each CDR3 is given with its conserved first and last residue. The D gene is left open where the match is weak. Clone size is stated in some rows and not others, as once, few, many or a class when expanded.

d_call clone_size j_call v_call cdr3_nt cdr3_aa
. few TRBJ1-2 TRBV3-1 TGTGCCAGCAGCTATCGGGTGGACTATGGCTACACCTTC CASSYRVDYGYTF
. few TRBJ1-1 TRBV20-1 TGCAGTGCTAGAGATTTAAGTTGGAACACTGAAGCTTTCTTT CSARDLSWNTEAFF
. few TRBJ2-1 TRBV11-2 TGTGCCAGCAGCGACTATGGGGGTACCTACAATGAGCAGTTCTTC CASSDYGGTYNEQFF
. few TRBJ1-6 TRBV21-1 TGTGCCAGCAGCAAAGAGAGGGGGAATAATTCACCCCTCCACTTT CASSKERGNNSPLHF
TRBD2 few TRBJ2-3 TRBV7-2 TGTGCCAGCAGCTTAGCGTCCGGGGGGGCGCGCGATACGCAGTATTTT CASSLASGGARDTQYF
. few TRBJ2-7 TRBV5-1 TGCGCCAGCAGCTTGGCCGCCGTATACGAGCAGTACTTC CASSLAAVYEQYF
. many TRBJ2-3 TRBV20-1 TGCAGTGCTAGCGAGGGTGACGCCAGGGGAACTAGCACAGATACGCAGTATTTT CSASEGDARGTSTDTQYF
. few TRBJ2-7 TRBV10-3 TGTGCCATCACCGAATTTAGCGATTACGAGCAGTACTTC CAITEFSDYEQYF
TRBD2 few TRBJ2-1 TRBV5-4 TGTGCCAGCAGCTTGAATAGCGGGGGTAGAGATGAGCAGTTCTTC CASSLNSGGRDEQFF
TRBD2 few TRBJ2-2 TRBV9 TGTGCCAGCAGCGTAGCGGGGGGGCCTAACACCGGGGAGCTGTTTTTT CASSVAGGPNTGELFF
TRBD2 . TRBJ2-2 TRBV7-8 TGTGCCAGCAGCCGGCTAGCGGGGGCCACGAACACCGGGGAGCTGTTTTTT CASSRLAGATNTGELFF